One and the same sample provided the 18 T cell receptor beta chains below, sequenced in a study of blood T cell repertoires in COVID-19. The method was immunoSEQ multiplex PCR; TCRdb's version includes in-frame clones alone and lacks a portion of them. The sample has some 120,000 clones, 70% to 90% seen once. Material for sequencing was peripheral blood. All receptors come from a woman aged 50 to 60 with acute or convalescent COVID-19.

The chain employs TRBV7-6 and TRBJ2-7; 7 positions agree with TRBD1. V gave up 4 bases and J gave up 2 bases; unmatched junction bases: 8. CDR1 is SGHVS and CDR2 is FNYEAQ in the germline V gene. The CDR3 spans 15 residues. The CDR3 nucleotides read TGTGCCAGCAGCTCGGGGACAGATGATCCCTACGAGCAGTACTTC. Translation: CASSSGTDDPYEQYF.

This sequence joins TRBV9 and TRBJ1-5; D might be TRBD1 (6 bases). The CDR3 covers 14 residues. Germline V gives CDR1 SGDLS, CDR2 YYNGEE. With 0 bases removed from V and 7 bases from J, the gap between germline ends came to 11 bases. The CDR3 DNA follows: TGTGCCAGCAGCGTAGCTCCAGGGGCACAGCCCCAGCATTTT. Its translation is CASSVAPGAQPQHF. The entire variable domain, with the rest obtained from reference TRBV9 and TRBJ1-5, is as follows: DSGVTQTPKHLITATGQRVTLRCSPRSGDLSVYWYQQSLDQGLQFLIQYYNGEERAKGNILERFSAQQFPDLHSELNLSSLELGDSALYFCASSVAPGAQPQHFGDGTRLSIL.

The chain has TRBV7-8 and TRBJ1-6; D uncertain. Deletions cut 0 bases from V and 9 bases from J, with 12 bases between. Germline lookup yields CDR1 SGHVS and CDR2 FQNEAQ. The CDR3 covers 15 residues. The CDR3 region is CASSLAQPGSSPLHF. The CDR3 DNA is TGTGCCAGCAGCTTAGCGCAGCCCGGGAGTTCACCCCTCCACTTT.

This clone was seen a handful of times. V gene TRBV13 combines with J gene TRBJ2-3; TRBD1 matches at 7 bases. Germline trimming cut 5 bases from V and 0 bases from J; bases unmatched to any gene: 5. This CDR3 comprises 15 residues. CDR1 and CDR2 (germline): PRHDT, FYEKMQ (reference sequence). CDR3 nucleotide sequence: TGTGCCAGCAGCCCTCAAGGGGGCAGCACAGATACGCAGTATTTT. Translating gives CASSPQGGSTDTQYF. The full variable domain, in which reference TRBV13 and TRBJ2-3 provide the parts outside the CDR3, is AAGVIQSPRHLIKEKRETATLKCYPIPRHDTVYWYQQGPGQDPQFLISFYEKMQSDKGSIPDRFSAQQFSDYHSELNMSSLELGDSALYFCASSPQGGSTDTQYFGPGTRLTVL.

V is TRBV11-2 and J is TRBJ1-1, with 8 bases that match TRBD1. This CDR3 spans 15 amino acids. The germline V gene encodes CDR1 SGHAT and CDR2 FQNNGV. V dropped 3 bases and J dropped 6; count of bases not matched to a gene: 9. CDR3 residues: CASSLGQGALAEAFF. The CDR3 coding sequence is TGTGCCAGCAGCTTGGGGCAGGGGGCTTTGGCTGAAGCTTTCTTT.

The V gene is TRBV19, the J gene TRBJ1-6; D unresolved. V lost 7 bases to trimming and J lost 3 bases, with 13 bases between them. This CDR3 spans 15 amino acids. The germline V gene has CDR1 LNHDA and CDR2 SQIVND (reference sequence). DNA for the CDR3: TGTGCCAGTAACGGAGGGTTCATCTATAATTCACCCCTCCACTTT. This encodes CASNGGFIYNSPLHF.

The V call is TRBV18, the J call TRBJ2-5; weak D call: TRBD2 (5 bases). The CDR3 extends over 14 amino acids. Germline V gene lookup returns CDR1 KGHSH and CDR2 LQKENI. The V gene lost 0 bases and the J gene lost 1 base, with 6 bases spanning the gap. DNA for the CDR3: TGTGCCAGCTCACCACCGAGGGCCCAAGAGACCCAGTACTTC. Its protein is CASSPPRAQETQYF.

This sequence joins TRBV11-3 and TRBJ2-1; weak D call: TRBD1 (5 bases). The CDR3 runs 13 residues. Looked up from germline, CDR1 is SGHNT and CDR2 is YENEEA. The V gene lost 5 bases and the J gene lost 7 bases, with 12 bases spanning the gap. CDR3 DNA sequence: TGTGCCAGCAGCGGCCCCAGGGCAAATGAGCAGTTCTTC. As protein: CASSGPRANEQFF.

The DNA of the CDR3 is TGCGCCAGCAGCCCGCGGTTAGGGACAGGGGAAAATGAGCAGTTCTTC. Protein: CASSPRLGTGENEQFF. The gene calls are TRBV4-1 and TRBJ2-1, with TRBD1 identical over 10 bases. This CDR3 comprises 16 residues. J was trimmed by 7 bases and V by 4 bases; bases with no gene match: 10. The germline V gene has CDR1 MGHRA and CDR2 YSYEKL.

The rearrangement links TRBV3-1 (or the pseudogene TRBV3-2) to TRBJ2-7; D is perhaps TRBD2 (6 bases). V dropped 4 bases and J dropped 5 bases, with 15 bases sitting between them. CDR1 is LGHDT, CDR2 YNNKEL, per germline (reference sequence). This CDR3 is built from 14 residues. The CDR3 protein is CASSLLEGQDEQYF. The DNA for the CDR3 is TGTGCCAGCAGCCTACTGGAGGGGCAAGACGAGCAGTACTTC.

The chain combines TRBV7-8 with TRBJ1-1, with TRBD1 as a possible D gene (5 bases). This CDR3 region has 14 residues. From germline, CDR1 is SGHVS and CDR2 FQNEAQ. The V and J ends lost 3 bases and 0 bases respectively, with 8 bases between them. CDR3 sequence (DNA): TGTGCCAGCAGCTTGACAGCAGTGAACACTGAAGCTTTCTTT. This encodes CASSLTAVNTEAFF. The variable domain in full, completed from reference TRBV7-8 and TRBJ1-1, reads GAGVSQSPRYKVAKRGQDVALRCDPISGHVSLFWYQQALGQGPEFLTYFQNEAQLDKSGLPSDRFFAERPEGSVSTLKIQRTQQEDSAVYLCASSLTAVNTEAFFGQGTRLTVV.

This clone was found once. The chain is built from TRBV2 and TRBJ2-1; possibly TRBD2 for D (6 bases). CDR1 is SNHLY, CDR2 FYNNEI, per germline. Trimming left V 9 bases short and J 4 bases short, with 10 bases between. The CDR3 runs 12 residues. CDR3 DNA: TGTGCCAGTGCCGGGGGTTACAATGAGCAGTTCTTC. It specifies CASAGGYNEQFF. Full variable domain (missing parts from reference TRBV2 and TRBJ2-1): EPEVTQTPSHQVTQMGQEVILRCVPISNHLYFYWYRQILGQKVEFLVSFYNNEISEKSEIFDDQFSVERPDGSNFTLKIRSTKLEDSAMYFCASAGGYNEQFFGPGTRLTVL.

The rearrangement links TRBV6-5 to TRBJ1-2; TRBD1 is a possible D gene (5 bases). The CDR3 is 14 residues long. Germline CDR1 MNHEY, CDR2 SVGAGI. V lost 6 bases and J 0 bases, leaving 11 bases between the germline ends. The CDR3 loop reads CASSIDSTNYGYTF. In DNA form, the CDR3 reads TGTGCCAGCAGCATCGACAGCACTAACTATGGCTACACCTTC.

The chain uses TRBV6-6 and TRBJ2-5; 7 bases are shared with TRBD2. Germline CDR1 is MNHNY and CDR2 is SVGAGI (reference sequence). This CDR3 has 16 residues. The ends lost 5 bases at V and 5 bases at J; junction bases unmatched: 14. CDR3 nucleotide sequence: TGTGCCAGCAGTCCCGAACCGGGGAGGGGAGTGGAGACCCAGTACTTC. It translates to CASSPEPGRGVETQYF.

The chain has TRBV6-1 and TRBJ1-5; D remains unclear. This CDR3 is 13 amino acids long. Germline V gene lookup returns CDR1 MNHNS and CDR2 SASEGT. V shed 0 bases and J shed 7 bases, with 7 bases lying between them. CDR3 region: CASSEAERQPQHF. The CDR3 DNA is TGTGCCAGCAGTGAAGCGGAGAGACAGCCCCAGCATTTT.

The genes are TRBV28 and TRBJ2-1; 7 nucleotides agree with TRBD2. The CDR3 loop spans 17 amino acids. V shed 7 bases, J shed 9 bases, and the junction held 21 bases outside the gene matches. Germline assignment: CDR1 MDHEN and CDR2 SYDVKM. The CDR3 DNA is TGTGCCAGCACCCTTGGCCCGCTGTCGGGAGGACGCTCTGAGCAGTTCTTC. Protein: CASTLGPLSGGRSEQFF.

The rearrangement joins TRBV7-6 to TRBJ2-1, with 13 bases aligning to TRBD2. The germline V gene has CDR1 SGHVS and CDR2 FNYEAQ. The CDR3 runs to 19 residues. The V segment lost 5 bases and the J segment 0 bases; nucleotides outside the gene matches: 10. The CDR3, as DNA: TGTGCCAGCAGCCTGAGAGGGACTAGCGGGACGAGCTCCTACAATGAGCAGTTCTTC. Translating it yields CASSLRGTSGTSSYNEQFF.

This clone was detected a few times. The gene calls are TRBV5-5 and TRBJ1-1; 7 bases agree with TRBD1. This CDR3 is 15 amino acids long. Germline V gene lookup returns CDR1 SGHKS and CDR2 YYEKEE (reference sequence). The trim removed 0 bases at V and 5 bases at J, leaving 7 bases unmatched. This chain's CDR3 is CASSLDRGRGTEAFF. The CDR3 bases are TGTGCCAGCAGCTTGGACAGGGGAAGAGGGACTGAAGCTTTCTTT.